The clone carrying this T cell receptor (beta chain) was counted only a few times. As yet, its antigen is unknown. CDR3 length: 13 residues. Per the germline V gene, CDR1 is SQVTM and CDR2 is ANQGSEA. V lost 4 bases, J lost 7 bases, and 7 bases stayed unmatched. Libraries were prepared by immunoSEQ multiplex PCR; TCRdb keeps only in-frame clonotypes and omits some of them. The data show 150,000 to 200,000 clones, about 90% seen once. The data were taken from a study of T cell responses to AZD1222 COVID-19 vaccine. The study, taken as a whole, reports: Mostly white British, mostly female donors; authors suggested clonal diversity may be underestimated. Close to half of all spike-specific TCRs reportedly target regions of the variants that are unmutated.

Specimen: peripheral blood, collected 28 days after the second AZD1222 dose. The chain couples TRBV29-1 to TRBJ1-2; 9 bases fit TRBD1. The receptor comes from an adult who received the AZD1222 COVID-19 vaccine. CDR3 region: CSVGDRVSSGYTF. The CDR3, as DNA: TGCAGCGTTGGGGACAGGGTGTCGAGTGGCTACACCTTC.